This T cell receptor (beta chain) came from a study of cytomegalovirus exposure and HLA in healthy donors. Study-wide context: Around 80 million unique TCR sequences came from HLA-typed donors in an early release. Whole-study results and caveats: Sequencing likely caused a cluster of highly shared sequence variants.

Comments on this clone: Antigen: not known.

13 Jbeta primers and 60 Vbeta primers were used for the PCR. Profiled with immunoSEQ multiplex PCR; TCRdb holds only in-frame clones, not every one. The sample holds about 170,000 clones, roughly 80% seen once. The CDR3 has 16 residues. CDR1 KGHSH and CDR2 LQKENI come from the germline V gene. Trimming took 3 bases from V and 4 from J; bases not matched to a gene: 2. The TCR originated in a male donor in good health and CMV-seronegative. Sequencing used PBMCs. This chain uses TRBV18 with TRBJ2-3, with 15 bases aligning to TRBD2. CDR3 protein: CASSPGLAGGSDTQYF. The CDR3 region has the DNA TGTGCCAGCTCACCGGGACTAGCGGGGGGCTCAGATACGCAGTATTTT. Together with reference TRBV18 and TRBJ2-3, the CDR3 gives the full variable domain: NAGVMQNPRHLVRRRGQEARLRCSPMKGHSHVYWYRQLPEEGLKFMVYLQKENIIDESGMPKERFSAEFPKEGPSILRIQQVVRGDSAAYFCASSPGLAGGSDTQYFGPGTRLTVL.